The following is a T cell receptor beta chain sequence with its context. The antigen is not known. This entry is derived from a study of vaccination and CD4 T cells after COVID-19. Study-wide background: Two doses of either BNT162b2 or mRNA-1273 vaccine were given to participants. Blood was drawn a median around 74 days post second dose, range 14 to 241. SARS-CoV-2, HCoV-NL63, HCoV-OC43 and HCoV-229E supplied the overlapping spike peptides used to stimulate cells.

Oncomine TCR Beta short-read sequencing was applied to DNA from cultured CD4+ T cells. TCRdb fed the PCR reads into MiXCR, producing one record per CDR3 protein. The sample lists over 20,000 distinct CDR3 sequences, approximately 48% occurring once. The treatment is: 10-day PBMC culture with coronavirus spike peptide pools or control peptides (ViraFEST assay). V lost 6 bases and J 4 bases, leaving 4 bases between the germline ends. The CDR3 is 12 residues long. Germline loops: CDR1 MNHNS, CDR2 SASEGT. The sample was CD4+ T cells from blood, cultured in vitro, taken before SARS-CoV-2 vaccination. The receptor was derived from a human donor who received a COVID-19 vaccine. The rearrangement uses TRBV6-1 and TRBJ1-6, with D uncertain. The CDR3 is CASRGYNSPLHF. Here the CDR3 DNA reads TGTGCCAGCAGAGGGTATAATTCACCCCTCCACTTT.